This T cell receptor (beta chain) was identified in a study of PD-1 blockade in mismatch repair-deficient tumors. Study overall: Patients had approximately 11 mismatch repair-deficient cancer types and were previously treated and progressing.

The method was immunoSEQ multiplex PCR; TCRdb's version includes in-frame clones alone and lacks a portion of them. This table has more than 85,000 clones, 70% to 85% appearing once. All patients were mismatch repair deficient, assessed by either PCR or immunohistochemistry. TCR sequencing covered a few patients who responded to pembrolizumab. The CDR3 spans 14 residues. From germline, CDR1 is SGHDT and CDR2 YYEEEE. J was trimmed by 2 bases and V by 0 bases; bases with no gene match: 0. The receptor was derived from an adult with mismatch repair-deficient cancer. The source was peripheral blood, collected about eight months after starting pembrolizumab. This chain connects TRBV5-6 to TRBJ2-7; 9 nucleotides match TRBD1. This CDR3 is CASSLGTGAYEQYF. The DNA of the CDR3 is TGTGCCAGCAGCTTGGGGACAGGGGCCTACGAGCAGTACTTC.